This entry describes one T cell receptor beta chain. All recovered Cohort 3 donors got two negative PCRs, got clearance, or saw symptom resolution. Trimming left V 3 bases short and J 6 bases short, with 14 bases between. Germline V gene sequence: CDR1 LGHNA, CDR2 YNFKEQ. CDR3 size: 14 residues. The sample originates from a study of blood T cell repertoires in COVID-19. At the level of the study: The study drew acute and convalescent COVID-19 samples from the United States, Italy and Spain.

Original processing methods: Estimation of nucleated cell counts relied on the amplification of reference gene primers. Clones were read by immunoSEQ multiplex PCR, and TCRdb kept only the in-frame ones, dropping some. V, J and clone size are those of that table, while D and trimming were read from the DNA. The sample holds 350,000 to 400,000 clones, more than 85% seen once. The sample consisted of PBMCs or T cells enriched from blood (not recorded which). The genes are TRBV4-2 and TRBJ1-1, with D perhaps matching TRBD1 (6 bases). The sequence was obtained from a woman in her twenties or thirties who had recovered from COVID-19. CDR3 in amino acids: CASSQHSRGPEAFF. The DNA of the CDR3 is TGTGCCAGCAGCCAGCACTCCAGGGGACCTGAAGCTTTCTTT.